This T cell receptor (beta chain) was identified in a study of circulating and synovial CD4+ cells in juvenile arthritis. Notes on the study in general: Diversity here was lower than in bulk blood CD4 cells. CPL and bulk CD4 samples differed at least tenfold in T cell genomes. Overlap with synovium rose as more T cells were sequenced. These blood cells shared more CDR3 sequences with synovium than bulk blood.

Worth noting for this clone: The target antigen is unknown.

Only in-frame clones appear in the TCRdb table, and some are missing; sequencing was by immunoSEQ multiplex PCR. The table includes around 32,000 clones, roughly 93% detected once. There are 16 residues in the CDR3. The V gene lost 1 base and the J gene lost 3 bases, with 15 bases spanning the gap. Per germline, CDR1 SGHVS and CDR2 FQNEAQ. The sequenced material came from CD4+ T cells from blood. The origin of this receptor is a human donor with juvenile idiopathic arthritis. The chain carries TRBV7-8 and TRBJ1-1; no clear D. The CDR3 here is CASSLGAGGGHTEAFF. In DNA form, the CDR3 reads TGTGCCAGCAGCTTAGGGGCGGGTGGCGGGCACACTGAAGCTTTCTTT.